This TCR beta chain was sequenced in a study of cytomegalovirus exposure and HLA in healthy donors. Germline lookup yields CDR1 LGHNT and CDR2 FRNRAP. The CDR3 spans 16 residues. Between the trimmed V and J ends, which lost 2 bases and 9 bases, there was a span of 22 bases. Primers: 60 Vbeta forward and 13 Jbeta reverse. Measured with immunoSEQ multiplex PCR; TCRdb has only the in-frame clones, and not every one. This table has about 100,000 clones, less than 85% appearing once. The clonotype comes from a woman aged 60 to 75 in good health and CMV-seropositive. The chain employs TRBV12-5 and TRBJ1-2; possibly TRBD1 for D (5 bases). Specimen: PBMCs. As DNA, the CDR3 is TGTGCTAGTGGTTTGACTCGACAGCTACCTAATCGAAGCTACACCTTC. The encoded protein is CASGLTRQLPNRSYTF.